This T cell receptor (beta chain) was obtained from a study of graft-versus-host responses after intestinal transplantation. Study summary: Anti-thymocyte globulin induction was given to all recipients, followed by tacrolimus and steroids for around 3 years. Points from the study as a whole: Peak levels of circulating GvH clones tracked with early post-transplant HvG declines. In recipient marrow, GvH clones were found, and some appeared first in ileum or blood.

Sequencing used immunoSEQ multiplex PCR; TCRdb keeps in-frame clones, though not all of them. This sample has 4,000 or so clones; 72% occur once, and the top ten carry over 8.5%. With respect to this clone: Its antigen is undetermined.

Researchers processed graft tissue to release intraepithelial and lamina propria lymphocytes. This CDR3 has 15 amino acids. CDR1 is SNHLY, CDR2 FYNNEI, per germline. V dropped 3 bases and J dropped 10; count of bases not matched to a gene: 9. This receptor was identified in a human patient who received an intestinal transplant, so some T cells may come from the graft donor. The sequencing used ileum tissue, collected approximately 960 days after intestinal transplantation. This chain connects TRBV2 to TRBJ1-6, with 7 bases matching TRBD1. CDR3 in DNA: TGTGCCAGCAGTGAGGACAGGCTCGATGGATCACCCCTCCACTTT. Its translation is CASSEDRLDGSPLHF.